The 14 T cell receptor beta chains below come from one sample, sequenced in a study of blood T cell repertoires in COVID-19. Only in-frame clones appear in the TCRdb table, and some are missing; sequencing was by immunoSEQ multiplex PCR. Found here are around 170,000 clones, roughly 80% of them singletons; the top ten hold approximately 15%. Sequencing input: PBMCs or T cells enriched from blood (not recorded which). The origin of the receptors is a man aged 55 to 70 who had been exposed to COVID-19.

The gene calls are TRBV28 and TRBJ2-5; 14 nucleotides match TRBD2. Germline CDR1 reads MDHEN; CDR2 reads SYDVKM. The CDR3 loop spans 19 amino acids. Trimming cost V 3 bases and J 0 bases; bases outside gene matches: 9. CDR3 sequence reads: CASSFRSRGLAGDQETQYF. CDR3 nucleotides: TGTGCCAGCAGTTTCCGTTCGCGGGGACTAGCGGGAGACCAAGAGACCCAGTACTTC. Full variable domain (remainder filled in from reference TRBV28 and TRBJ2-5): DVKVTQSSRYLVKRTGEKVFLECVQDMDHENMFWYRQDPGLGLRLIYFSYDVKMKEKGDIPEGYSVSREKKERFSLILESASTNQTSMYLCASSFRSRGLAGDQETQYFGPGTRLLVL.

The CDR3 region has the DNA TGCGCCAGCAGCTTGGAGGCGCCGGGAGCCAAAAACATTCAGTACTTC. Amino acid sequence: CASSLEAPGAKNIQYF. The V gene is TRBV5-1, the J gene TRBJ2-4; unclear D gene. The CDR3 totals 16 residues. V lost 0 bases and J 0 bases, leaving 10 bases between the germline ends. Germline lookup yields CDR1 SGHRS and CDR2 YFSETQ.

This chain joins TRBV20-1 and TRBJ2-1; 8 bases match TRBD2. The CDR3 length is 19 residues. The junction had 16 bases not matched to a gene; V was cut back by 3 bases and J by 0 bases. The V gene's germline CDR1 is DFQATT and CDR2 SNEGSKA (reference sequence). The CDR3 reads CSASRGLDAETLSYNEQFF. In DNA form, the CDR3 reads TGCAGTGCTAGTCGGGGACTAGATGCGGAGACACTCTCCTACAATGAGCAGTTCTTC.

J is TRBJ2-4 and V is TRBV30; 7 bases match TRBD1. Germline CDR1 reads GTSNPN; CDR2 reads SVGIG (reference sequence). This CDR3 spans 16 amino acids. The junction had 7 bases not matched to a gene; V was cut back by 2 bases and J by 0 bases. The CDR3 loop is CAWSRGRRLAKNIQYF. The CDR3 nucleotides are TGTGCCTGGAGTAGGGGGCGTCGATTAGCCAAAAACATTCAGTACTTC.

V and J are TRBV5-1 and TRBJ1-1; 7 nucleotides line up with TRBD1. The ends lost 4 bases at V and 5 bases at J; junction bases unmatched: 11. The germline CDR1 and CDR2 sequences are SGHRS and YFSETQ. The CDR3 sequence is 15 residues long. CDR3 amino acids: CASSGILTGPTEAFF. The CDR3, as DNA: TGCGCCAGCAGCGGAATTCTGACAGGGCCTACTGAAGCTTTCTTT. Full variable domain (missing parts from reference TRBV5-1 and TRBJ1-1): KAGVTQTPRYLIKTRGQQVTLSCSPISGHRSVSWYQQTPGQGLQFLFEYFSETQRNKGNFPGRFSGRQFSNSRSEMNVSTLELGDSALYLCASSGILTGPTEAFFGQGTRLTVV.

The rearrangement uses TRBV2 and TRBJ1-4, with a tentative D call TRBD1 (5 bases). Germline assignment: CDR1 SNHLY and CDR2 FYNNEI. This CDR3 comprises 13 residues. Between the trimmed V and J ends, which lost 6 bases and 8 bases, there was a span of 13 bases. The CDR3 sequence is CASSTRTSEKLFF. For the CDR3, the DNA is TGTGCCAGCAGCACCCGGACAAGCGAAAAACTGTTTTTT.

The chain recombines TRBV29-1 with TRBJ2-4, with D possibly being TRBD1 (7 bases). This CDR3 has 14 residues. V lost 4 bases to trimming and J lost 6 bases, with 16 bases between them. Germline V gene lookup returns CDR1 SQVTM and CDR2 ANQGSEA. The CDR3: CSVVEGAIINIQYF. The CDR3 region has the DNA TGCAGCGTTGTGGAGGGGGCGATAATAAACATTCAGTACTTC.

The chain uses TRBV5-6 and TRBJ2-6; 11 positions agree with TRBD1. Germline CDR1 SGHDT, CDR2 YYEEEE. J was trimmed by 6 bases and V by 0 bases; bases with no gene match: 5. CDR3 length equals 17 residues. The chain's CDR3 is CASSLAVGQGAANVLTF. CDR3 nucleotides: TGTGCCAGCAGCTTGGCCGTCGGACAGGGGGCGGCCAACGTCCTGACTTTC.

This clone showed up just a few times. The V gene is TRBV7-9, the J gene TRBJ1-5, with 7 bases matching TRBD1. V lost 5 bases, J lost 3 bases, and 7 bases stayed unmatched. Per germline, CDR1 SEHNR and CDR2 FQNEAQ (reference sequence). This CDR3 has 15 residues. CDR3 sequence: CASSTTTGNNQPQHF. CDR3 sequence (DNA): TGTGCCAGCAGCACAACGACAGGGAACAATCAGCCCCAGCATTTT.

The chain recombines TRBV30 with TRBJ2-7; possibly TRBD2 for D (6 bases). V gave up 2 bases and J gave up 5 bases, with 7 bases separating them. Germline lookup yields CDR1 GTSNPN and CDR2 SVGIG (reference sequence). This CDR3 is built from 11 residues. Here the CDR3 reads CAWSWEDEQYF. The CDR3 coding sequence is TGTGCCTGGAGTTGGGAGGACGAGCAGTACTTC.

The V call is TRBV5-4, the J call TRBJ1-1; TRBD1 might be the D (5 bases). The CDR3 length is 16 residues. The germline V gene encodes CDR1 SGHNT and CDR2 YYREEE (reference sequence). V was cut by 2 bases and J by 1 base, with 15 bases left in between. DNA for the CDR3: TGTGCCAGCAGCTTCGATCTTCAGGGCGCGAACACTGAAGCTTTCTTT. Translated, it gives CASSFDLQGANTEAFF.

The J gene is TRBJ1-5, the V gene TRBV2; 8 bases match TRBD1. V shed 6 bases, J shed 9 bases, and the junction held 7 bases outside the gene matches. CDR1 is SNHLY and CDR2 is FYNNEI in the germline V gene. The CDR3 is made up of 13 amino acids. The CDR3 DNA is TGTGCCAGCAGCGACAGGGGTATCGGGCCCCAGCATTTT. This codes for CASSDRGIGPQHF.

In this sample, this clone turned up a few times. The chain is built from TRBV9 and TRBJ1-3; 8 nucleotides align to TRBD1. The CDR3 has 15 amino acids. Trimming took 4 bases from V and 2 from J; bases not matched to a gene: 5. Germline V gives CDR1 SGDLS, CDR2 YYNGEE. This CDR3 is CASSPVQGAGNTIYF. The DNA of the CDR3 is TGTGCCAGCAGCCCCGTACAGGGGGCTGGAAACACCATATATTTT.

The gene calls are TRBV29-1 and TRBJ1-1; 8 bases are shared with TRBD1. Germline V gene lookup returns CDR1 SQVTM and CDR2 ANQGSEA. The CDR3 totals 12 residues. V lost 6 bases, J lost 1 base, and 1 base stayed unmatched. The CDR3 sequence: CSVGTGNTEAFF. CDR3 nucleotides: TGCAGCGTGGGGACAGGGAACACTGAAGCTTTCTTT.